The 16 T cell receptor beta chains in this list originate from one sample, sequenced in a study of blood T cell repertoires in COVID-19. The table came from immunoSEQ multiplex PCR; TCRdb's copy has only in-frame clones and leaves some out. The table records 220,000 or so clones, approximately 84% of them present only once. Sequenced input: peripheral blood. These receptors were collected from a man aged 50 to 60 who had recovered from COVID-19.

This clone was recorded once. The rearrangement joins TRBV28 to TRBJ1-6; D not certain. V gave up 5 bases and J gave up 7 bases, with 15 bases separating them. CDR3 size: 15 residues. The germline CDR1 and CDR2 sequences are MDHEN and SYDVKM. Here the CDR3 reads CASSGLTLGNSPLHF. The DNA of the CDR3 is TGTGCCAGCAGTGGATTAACGTTGGGCAATTCACCCCTCCACTTT.

The chain links TRBV2 to TRBJ2-7; 10 positions agree with TRBD1. Unmatched junction bases numbered 11, after V lost 8 bases and J lost 7 bases. This CDR3 contains 14 residues. Germline loops: CDR1 SNHLY, CDR2 FYNNEI. CDR3 in amino acids: CASRNSGTGAEQYF. As DNA, the CDR3 is TGTGCCAGCCGTAACTCCGGGACAGGGGCGGAGCAGTACTTC. Drawing the rest from reference TRBV2 and TRBJ2-7, the complete variable domain is EPEVTQTPSHQVTQMGQEVILRCVPISNHLYFYWYRQILGQKVEFLVSFYNNEISEKSEIFDDQFSVERPDGSNFTLKIRSTKLEDSAMYFCASRNSGTGAEQYFGPGTRLTVT.

This chain links TRBV5-1 with TRBJ2-7; 8 bases fit TRBD2. The CDR3 is 15 residues long. The V gene end was trimmed by 3 bases and the J gene end by 3 bases; junction bases not matched to a gene: 8. Germline V gene sequence: CDR1 SGHRS, CDR2 YFSETQ. The CDR3 bases are TGCGCCAGCAGCTCTCAAGCGGGAGTAAACTACGAGCAGTACTTC. Protein product: CASSSQAGVNYEQYF.

V is TRBV5-5 and J is TRBJ1-5, with 7 nucleotides matching TRBD1. CDR1 is SGHKS, CDR2 YYEKEE, per germline (reference sequence). V trimming: 4 bases; J trimming: 0 bases; junction bases outside the gene matches: 7. The CDR3 is 16 residues long. CDR3: CASSPSGQFSNQPQHF. The CDR3, as DNA: TGTGCCAGCAGCCCCTCGGGACAGTTTAGCAATCAGCCCCAGCATTTT.

The rearrangement joins TRBV5-1 to TRBJ2-2; 9 bases are a match to TRBD2. V lost 0 bases, J lost 7 bases, and 7 bases stayed unmatched. Germline V gene sequence: CDR1 SGHRS, CDR2 YFSETQ. CDR3 length: 16 residues. The CDR3 loop reads CASSLASSGTNGELFF. The CDR3 DNA reads as TGCGCCAGCAGCTTGGCGTCTAGCGGGACTAACGGGGAGCTGTTTTTT.

CDR3: CASSLVMSEQFF. CDR3 nucleotides: TGTGCCAGCAGCTTAGTTATGTCTGAGCAGTTCTTC. The chain is built from TRBV11-3 and TRBJ2-1; unclear D gene. V dropped 1 base and J dropped 9 bases, with 7 bases sitting between them. The CDR3 spans 12 residues. Germline CDR1 SGHNT, CDR2 YENEEA.

V usage is TRBV6-1 and J usage is TRBJ2-6; 9 bases line up with TRBD2. Trimming at V came to 2 bases and at J to 0 bases, leaving 5 bases not matched to a gene. The germline CDR1 and CDR2 sequences are MNHNS and SASEGT. This CDR3 comprises 18 residues. The CDR3 bases are TGTGCCAGCAGTGAAATAGCGGGAGTATTCTCTGGGGCCAACGTCCTGACTTTC. Its translation: CASSEIAGVFSGANVLTF.

This sequence joins TRBV4-1 and TRBJ2-1; 7 positions agree with TRBD1. CDR1 and CDR2 from the germline V gene are MGHRA and YSYEKL. This CDR3 is 15 amino acids long. Trimming cost V 1 base and J 8 bases; bases outside gene matches: 8. The CDR3 DNA reads as TGCGCCAGCAGCCAAGCCACAGGGGTTAGGGATGAGCAGTTCTTC. It is translated as CASSQATGVRDEQFF.

This chain joins TRBV24-1 and TRBJ2-5; 10 nucleotides align to TRBD2. The J segment lost 5 bases and the V segment lost 3 bases, leaving 14 bases of the junction unmatched. The CDR3 is made up of 18 amino acids. CDR1 is KGHDR, CDR2 SFDVKD, per germline. CDR3 coding DNA: TGTGCCACCAGTGATCTAAAAAGCGGGAGGGCGGGGATGGAGACCCAGTACTTC. Its translation is CATSDLKSGRAGMETQYF.

This chain links TRBV28 with TRBJ2-1; 9 bases are shared with TRBD1. Losses at the gene ends were 10 bases for V and 1 base for J; bases not matched to a gene: 5. This CDR3 region has 14 residues. From germline, CDR1 is MDHEN and CDR2 SYDVKM. In DNA, the CDR3 is TGTGCCATCCAGGACAGGGGATCCTACAATGAGCAGTTCTTC. It translates to CAIQDRGSYNEQFF.

V and J are TRBV24-1 and TRBJ2-3; 9 nucleotides line up with TRBD1. V was clipped by 3 bases and J by 4 bases; unmatched bases: 10. The CDR3 has 17 amino acids. Germline V gives CDR1 KGHDR, CDR2 SFDVKD. CDR3 sequence: CATSDPHGQGPSDTQYF. CDR3 nucleotides: TGTGCCACCAGTGATCCTCATGGACAGGGGCCATCAGATACGCAGTATTTT.

The V call is TRBV30, the J call TRBJ2-7; the D gene is possibly TRBD1 (6 bases). Germline CDR1 GTSNPN, CDR2 SVGIG (reference sequence). The CDR3 covers 13 residues. The V end was cut by 4 bases, the J end by 2 bases, with 12 bases between. The CDR3 loop is CAWNTGFPYEQYF. The CDR3 region has the DNA TGTGCCTGGAACACAGGGTTCCCCTACGAGCAGTACTTC.

The V call is TRBV18, the J call TRBJ2-7; D is perhaps TRBD2 (5 bases). CDR1 is KGHSH, CDR2 LQKENI, per germline. V was shortened by 1 base and J by 3 bases, with 13 bases between the two germline ends. The CDR3 spans 15 residues. The CDR3 spells CASSPRSAVFYEQYF. The CDR3 DNA reads as TGTGCCAGCTCACCACGTTCAGCGGTGTTCTACGAGCAGTACTTC.

This chain joins TRBV2 and TRBJ1-1; 8 bases align to TRBD1. CDR3 length: 14 amino acids. J gave up 0 bases and V 6 bases, and 3 bases lay outside the gene matches. Germline V gene lookup returns CDR1 SNHLY and CDR2 FYNNEI. The chain's CDR3 is CASSGQGLNTEAFF. Written as DNA, the CDR3 is TGTGCCAGCAGCGGACAGGGATTGAACACTGAAGCTTTCTTT.

V usage is TRBV7-9 and J usage is TRBJ2-5, with 13 bases matching TRBD2. The germline gives CDR1 SEHNR, CDR2 FQNEAQ (reference sequence). After removal of 5 bases from V and 4 bases from J, the junction contained 7 bases not matched to a gene. The CDR3 consists of 16 residues. In DNA, the CDR3 is TGTGCCAGCAGCCCGGGACTAGCGGGATGGGGAGAGACCCAGTACTTC. Protein: CASSPGLAGWGETQYF.

The gene calls are TRBV27 and TRBJ2-1; D may be TRBD2 (7 bases). The germline gives CDR1 MNHEY, CDR2 SMNVEV (reference sequence). The CDR3 has 19 residues. V dropped 4 bases and J dropped 8 bases, with 30 bases sitting between them. The CDR3 reads CASSSGQTGTKDRGHEQFF. The CDR3 nucleotides are TGTGCCAGCAGTTCGGGACAAACCGGGACTAAAGATAGGGGCCATGAGCAGTTCTTC.